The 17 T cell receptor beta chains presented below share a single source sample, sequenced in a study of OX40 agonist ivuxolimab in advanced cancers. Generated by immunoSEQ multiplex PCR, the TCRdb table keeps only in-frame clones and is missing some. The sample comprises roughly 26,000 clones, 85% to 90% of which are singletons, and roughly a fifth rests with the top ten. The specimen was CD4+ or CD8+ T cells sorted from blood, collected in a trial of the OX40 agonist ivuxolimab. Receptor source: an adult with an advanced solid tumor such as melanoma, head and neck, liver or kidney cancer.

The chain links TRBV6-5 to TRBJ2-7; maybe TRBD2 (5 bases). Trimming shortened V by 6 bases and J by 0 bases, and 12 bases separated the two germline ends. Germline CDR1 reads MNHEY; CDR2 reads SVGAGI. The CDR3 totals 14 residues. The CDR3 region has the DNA TGTGCCAGCAGCCGAACTAGACCCTCCTACGAGCAGTACTTC. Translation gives CASSRTRPSYEQYF.

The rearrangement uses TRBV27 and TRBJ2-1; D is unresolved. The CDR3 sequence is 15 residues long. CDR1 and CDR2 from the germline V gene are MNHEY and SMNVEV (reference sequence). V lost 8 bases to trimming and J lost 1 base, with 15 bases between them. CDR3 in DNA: TGTGCCAGCCGACTTTCTAGTTCGTCCTACAATGAGCAGTTCTTC. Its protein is CASRLSSSSYNEQFF.

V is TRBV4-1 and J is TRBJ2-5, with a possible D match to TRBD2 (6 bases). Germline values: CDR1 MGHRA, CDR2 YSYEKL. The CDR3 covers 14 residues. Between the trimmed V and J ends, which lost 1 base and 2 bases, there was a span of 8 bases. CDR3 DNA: TGCGCCAGCAGCCAAGGACTAGGACAAGAGACCCAGTACTTC. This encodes CASSQGLGQETQYF.

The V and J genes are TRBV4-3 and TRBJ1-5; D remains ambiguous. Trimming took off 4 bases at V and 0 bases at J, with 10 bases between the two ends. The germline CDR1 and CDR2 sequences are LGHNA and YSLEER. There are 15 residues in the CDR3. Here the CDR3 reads CASSPRQSSNQPQHF. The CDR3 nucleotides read TGCGCCAGCAGCCCTCGTCAGTCTAGCAATCAGCCCCAGCATTTT.

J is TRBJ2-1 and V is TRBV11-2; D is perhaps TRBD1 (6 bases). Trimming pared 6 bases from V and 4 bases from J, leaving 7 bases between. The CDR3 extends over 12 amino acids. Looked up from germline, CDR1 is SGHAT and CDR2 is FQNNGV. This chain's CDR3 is CASRGQYNEQFF. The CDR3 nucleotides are TGTGCCAGCAGAGGACAGTACAATGAGCAGTTCTTC.

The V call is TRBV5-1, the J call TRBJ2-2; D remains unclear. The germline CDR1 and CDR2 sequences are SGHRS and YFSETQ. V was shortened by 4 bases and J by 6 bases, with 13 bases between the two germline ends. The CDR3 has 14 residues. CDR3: CASSGTGSPGELFF. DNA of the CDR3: TGCGCCAGCAGCGGAACCGGAAGTCCCGGGGAGCTGTTTTTT.

The CDR3 region has the DNA TGTGCCAGCAGTTTCACCGGGACAGGGGACTACGAGCAGTACTTC. It yields the protein CASSFTGTGDYEQYF. The genes are TRBV27 and TRBJ2-7, with 10 bases matching TRBD1. Losses at the gene ends were 3 bases for V and 3 bases for J; bases not matched to a gene: 5. Germline CDR1 and CDR2: MNHEY and SMNVEV (reference sequence). The CDR3 length is 15 residues.

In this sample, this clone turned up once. CDR3 loop: CASSPAGSSTDTQYF. CDR3 sequence (DNA): TGTGCCAGCAGCCCAGCGGGGTCTAGCACAGATACGCAGTATTTT. This chain joins TRBV5-6 and TRBJ2-3, with 7 bases matching TRBD2. The CDR3 runs to 15 residues. Germline loops: CDR1 SGHDT, CDR2 YYEEEE. J gave up 0 bases and V 4 bases, and 5 bases lay outside the gene matches.

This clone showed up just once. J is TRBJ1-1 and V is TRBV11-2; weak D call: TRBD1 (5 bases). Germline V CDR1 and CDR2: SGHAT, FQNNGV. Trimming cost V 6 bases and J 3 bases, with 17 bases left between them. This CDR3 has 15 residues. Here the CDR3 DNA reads TGTGCCAGCAGAGCGCCCGGGGGGGACGACACTGAAGCTTTCTTT. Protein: CASRAPGGDDTEAFF.

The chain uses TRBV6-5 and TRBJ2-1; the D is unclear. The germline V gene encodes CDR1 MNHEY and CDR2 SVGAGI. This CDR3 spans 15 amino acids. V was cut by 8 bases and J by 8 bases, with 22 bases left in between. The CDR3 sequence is CASGPLVPRFYEQFF. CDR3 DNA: TGTGCCAGCGGTCCTCTGGTTCCGCGATTTTATGAGCAGTTCTTC.

Here the CDR3 DNA reads TGTGCCAGCAGCTTAGTATACGGGAGAGGGGAAAAACTGTTTTTT. It is translated as CASSLVYGRGEKLFF. The chain is built from TRBV7-8 and TRBJ1-4, with D hard to call. Per the germline V gene, CDR1 is SGHVS and CDR2 is FQNEAQ. The CDR3 extends over 15 amino acids. The V end lost 1 base, the J end lost 8 bases, and 14 bases lay between the germline ends.

The CDR3 is CASSHASGRRDTQYF. The DNA for the CDR3 is TGTGCCAGCAGCCATGCTAGCGGGAGGAGGGATACGCAGTATTTT. The gene calls are TRBV7-9 and TRBJ2-3; 11 bases map to TRBD2. CDR3 size: 15 residues. The V and J ends lost 5 bases and 6 bases, in that order; junction bases with no gene match: 7. The germline gives CDR1 SEHNR, CDR2 FQNEAQ (reference sequence).

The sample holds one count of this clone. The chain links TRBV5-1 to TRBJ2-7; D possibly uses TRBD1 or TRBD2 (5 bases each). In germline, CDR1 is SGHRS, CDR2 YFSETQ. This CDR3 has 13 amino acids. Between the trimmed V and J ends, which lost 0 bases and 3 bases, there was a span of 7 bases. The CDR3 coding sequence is TGCGCCAGCAGCTTGGGGGGGAACTACGAGCAGTACTTC. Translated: CASSLGGNYEQYF.

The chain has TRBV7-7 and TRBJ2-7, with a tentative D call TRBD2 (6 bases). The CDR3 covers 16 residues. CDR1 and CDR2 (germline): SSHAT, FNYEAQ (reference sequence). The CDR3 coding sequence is TGTGCTAGTCCCTCCCCCACGACTAGGAACTTGAAGGAGCAGTACTTC. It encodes CASPSPTTRNLKEQYF.

CDR3 amino acids: CASSFNRDFGYNEQFF. The CDR3 DNA reads TGTGCCAGCAGCTTCAACCGGGACTTTGGCTACAATGAGCAGTTCTTC. The V gene is TRBV9, the J gene TRBJ2-1, with a possible D match to TRBD2 (6 bases). The ends were cut back, 4 bases at V and 3 bases at J, with 17 bases in the middle. The CDR3 length is 16 residues. The germline V gene encodes CDR1 SGDLS and CDR2 YYNGEE.

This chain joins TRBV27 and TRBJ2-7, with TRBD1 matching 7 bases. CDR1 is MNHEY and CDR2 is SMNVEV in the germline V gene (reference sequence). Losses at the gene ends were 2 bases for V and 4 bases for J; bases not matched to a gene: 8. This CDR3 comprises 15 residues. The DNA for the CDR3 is TGTGCCAGCAGTTTACGACAGGGACCGTATTACGAGCAGTACTTC. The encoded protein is CASSLRQGPYYEQYF.

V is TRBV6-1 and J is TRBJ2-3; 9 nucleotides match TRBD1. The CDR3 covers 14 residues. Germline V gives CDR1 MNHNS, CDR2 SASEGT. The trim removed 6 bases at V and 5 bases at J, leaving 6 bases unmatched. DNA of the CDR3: TGTGCCAGCAGCTCGGGACAGGGACAAGATACGCAGTATTTT. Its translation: CASSSGQGQDTQYF.